The rows below give T cell receptor beta chains drawn from one sample of a study of shared clonotypes between healthy human individuals. Sequencing used immunoSEQ multiplex PCR; TCRdb keeps in-frame clones, though not all of them. There are some 2,400,000 clones in the sample; more than 90% occur only once, and around 0.13% lies in the top ten. The source material was naive CD4+ T cells sorted from blood. These receptors all come from a man in his late teens or twenties in good health. Each CDR3 is given with its conserved first and last residue. Each record gives: V gene, D gene, J gene, clone size, CDR3 DNA, CDR3 protein. D genes are given only for firm matches. Clone size, where shown, is once, few, many, or a class for clones that have expanded.

v_gene: TRBV5-4; d_gene: TRBD2; j_gene: TRBJ2-7; abundance: -; CDR3nt: TGTGCCAGCAGCGCCGGGACTACGCTCTACGAGCAGTACTTC; CDR3aa: CASSAGTTLYEQYF
v_gene: TRBV6-5; d_gene: TRBD1; j_gene: TRBJ1-1; abundance: -; CDR3nt: TGTGCCAGCAGTTACCACAGGGGGGTGAACACTGAAGCTTTCTTT; CDR3aa: CASSYHRGVNTEAFF
v_gene: TRBV5-4; d_gene: TRBD2; j_gene: TRBJ2-3; abundance: -; CDR3nt: TGTGCCAGCAGCGAGGGACTAGCGGGGGGGCGTAGCACAGATACGCAGTATTTT; CDR3aa: CASSEGLAGGRSTDTQYF
v_gene: TRBV5-6; d_gene: -; j_gene: TRBJ1-1; abundance: -; CDR3nt: TGTGCCAGCAGCCCGGGGTCCCCGGGGGAATTGAACACTGAAGCTTTCTTT; CDR3aa: CASSPGSPGELNTEAFF
v_gene: TRBV19; d_gene: -; j_gene: TRBJ2-3; abundance: -; CDR3nt: TGTGCCAGTAGGATGACGCGGGACCTTACCCCCGGCACAGATACGCAGTATTTT; CDR3aa: CASRMTRDLTPGTDTQYF
v_gene: TRBV27; d_gene: TRBD1; j_gene: TRBJ1-2; abundance: -; CDR3nt: TGTGCCAGCCGAGGGACAGGGGAACGTTATGGCTACACCTTC; CDR3aa: CASRGTGERYGYTF
v_gene: TRBV18; d_gene: -; j_gene: TRBJ2-6; abundance: -; CDR3nt: TGTGCCAGCTCAAGACAGATCTCTGGGGCCAACGTCCTGACTTTC; CDR3aa: CASSRQISGANVLTF
v_gene: TRBV28; d_gene: -; j_gene: TRBJ2-2; abundance: -; CDR3nt: TGTGCCAGCAGTTTAAGGCAGTGGACCGGGGAGCTGTTTTTT; CDR3aa: CASSLRQWTGELFF
v_gene: TRBV11-3; d_gene: -; j_gene: TRBJ1-5; abundance: few; CDR3nt: TGTGCCAGCAGCGAGAATCAGCCCCAGCATTTT; CDR3aa: CASSENQPQHF
v_gene: TRBV7-2; d_gene: -; j_gene: TRBJ2-5; abundance: once; CDR3nt: TGTGCCAGCAGCTTAGATACTAGCTGGGGAGAGACCCAGTACTTC; CDR3aa: CASSLDTSWGETQYF
v_gene: TRBV7-7; d_gene: TRBD2; j_gene: TRBJ2-3; abundance: -; CDR3nt: TGTGCTAGCAGCTTAGTGGGAGGGCCGGGGGATACGCAGTATTTT; CDR3aa: CASSLVGGPGDTQYF
v_gene: TRBV7-9; d_gene: TRBD1; j_gene: TRBJ1-5; abundance: -; CDR3nt: TGTGCCAGCAGCTTACAGGGGGATCAGCCCCAGCATTTT; CDR3aa: CASSLQGDQPQHF
v_gene: TRBV9; d_gene: TRBD2; j_gene: TRBJ2-7; abundance: -; CDR3nt: TGTGCCAGCAGCACGGGGACTAGCGGGGAAGAGCAGTACTTC; CDR3aa: CASSTGTSGEEQYF
v_gene: TRBV15; d_gene: -; j_gene: TRBJ2-7; abundance: -; CDR3nt: TGTGCCACCAGCAGAGGGCAGGGCTTTTTCTACGAGCAGTACTTC; CDR3aa: CATSRGQGFFYEQYF
v_gene: TRBV4-3; d_gene: -; j_gene: TRBJ1-6; abundance: -; CDR3nt: TGCGCCAGCAGCCAACAACCGGGACTCAATAATTCACCCCTCCACTTT; CDR3aa: CASSQQPGLNNSPLHF
v_gene: TRBV18; d_gene: -; j_gene: TRBJ2-5; abundance: -; CDR3nt: TGTGCCAGCTCACCTTACAAATCCCAGGGAGAGACCCAGTACTTC; CDR3aa: CASSPYKSQGETQYF
v_gene: TRBV30; d_gene: -; j_gene: TRBJ2-7; abundance: -; CDR3nt: TGTGCCTGGAGCCTAGGATTACGGAGCGGGCAGTACTTC; CDR3aa: CAWSLGLRSGQYF
v_gene: TRBV5-4; d_gene: TRBD1; j_gene: TRBJ1-1; abundance: -; CDR3nt: TGTGCCAGCAGCCCCCGGGACAGGGGAACGACGAACACTGAAGCTTTCTTT; CDR3aa: CASSPRDRGTTNTEAFF
v_gene: TRBV5-1; d_gene: TRBD2; j_gene: TRBJ2-2; abundance: -; CDR3nt: TGCGCCAGCAGCCTAGCGGGAGTTGACACCGGGGAGCTGTTTTTT; CDR3aa: CASSLAGVDTGELFF
v_gene: TRBV2; d_gene: -; j_gene: TRBJ1-3; abundance: -; CDR3nt: TGTGCCAGCAGTCGAGAACAGGTTACCATATATTTT; CDR3aa: CASSREQVTIYF
v_gene: TRBV5-1; d_gene: TRBD1; j_gene: TRBJ2-7; abundance: -; CDR3nt: TGCGCCAGCAGCTTCGAGGGGGCAAACTACGAGCAGTACTTC; CDR3aa: CASSFEGANYEQYF
v_gene: TRBV18; d_gene: -; j_gene: TRBJ1-2; abundance: -; CDR3nt: TGTGCCAGCTCACCTCACCCGGGCCTTTATGGCTACACCTTC; CDR3aa: CASSPHPGLYGYTF
v_gene: TRBV27; d_gene: TRBD2; j_gene: TRBJ2-5; abundance: -; CDR3nt: TGTGCCAGCAGTCCCCACTCCGGGACTAGCGGGAGGGAGACCCAGTACTTC; CDR3aa: CASSPHSGTSGRETQYF
v_gene: TRBV20-1; d_gene: -; j_gene: TRBJ1-6; abundance: -; CDR3nt: TGCAGTGCTAGTTTCGCTTCACCCCTCCACTTT; CDR3aa: CSASFASPLHF
v_gene: TRBV28; d_gene: -; j_gene: TRBJ2-3; abundance: -; CDR3nt: TGTGCCAGCAGTCCGCAAGACGGTAGCACAGATACGCAGTATTTT; CDR3aa: CASSPQDGSTDTQYF
v_gene: TRBV2; d_gene: -; j_gene: TRBJ2-3; abundance: -; CDR3nt: TGTGCCAGCAGTGACGTGGCGCGGGATACGCAGTATTTT; CDR3aa: CASSDVARDTQYF
v_gene: TRBV30; d_gene: -; j_gene: TRBJ1-3; abundance: -; CDR3nt: TGTGCCTGGAGTGCGGGGGCGCGGGGAAACACCATATATTTT; CDR3aa: CAWSAGARGNTIYF
v_gene: TRBV7-8; d_gene: -; j_gene: TRBJ1-3; abundance: -; CDR3nt: TGTGCCAGCAGCTTACCCGGTTACTCTGGAAACACCATATATTTT; CDR3aa: CASSLPGYSGNTIYF
v_gene: TRBV7-9; d_gene: -; j_gene: TRBJ2-7; abundance: -; CDR3nt: TGTGCCAGCAGCAGGAACAGGGTGAGCTCCTACGAGCAGTACTTC; CDR3aa: CASSRNRVSSYEQYF
v_gene: TRBV5-1; d_gene: TRBD1; j_gene: TRBJ2-3; abundance: -; CDR3nt: TGCGCCAGCAGCTTGGCCCCGACAGGGGCAGATACGCAGTATTTT; CDR3aa: CASSLAPTGADTQYF
v_gene: TRBV4-1; d_gene: -; j_gene: TRBJ2-7; abundance: -; CDR3nt: TGCGCCAGCAGCCAAGAAGACAGGGAGGACCAGTACTTC; CDR3aa: CASSQEDREDQYF
v_gene: TRBV30; d_gene: TRBD2; j_gene: TRBJ2-5; abundance: -; CDR3nt: TGTGCCTGGGGTTTCGAGCGGGAGAGGTTTCAAGAGACCCAGTACTTC; CDR3aa: CAWGFERERFQETQYF
v_gene: TRBV6-5; d_gene: -; j_gene: TRBJ1-6; abundance: -; CDR3nt: TGTGCCAGCGGGAAGGGGAGGGATTCACCCCTCCACTTT; CDR3aa: CASGKGRDSPLHF
v_gene: TRBV7-2; d_gene: TRBD1; j_gene: TRBJ2-5; abundance: -; CDR3nt: TGTGCCAGCAGCTTTGGGACAGATAGGAGAGAGACCCAGTACTTC; CDR3aa: CASSFGTDRRETQYF
v_gene: TRBV20-1; d_gene: -; j_gene: TRBJ2-1; abundance: once; CDR3nt: TGCAGTGCCAGGAGGTACAATGAGCAGTTCTTC; CDR3aa: CSARRYNEQFF
v_gene: TRBV5-1; d_gene: -; j_gene: TRBJ2-2; abundance: -; CDR3nt: TGCGCCAGCAGCTTGTACACGGGGACCGGGGAGCTGTTTTTT; CDR3aa: CASSLYTGTGELFF
v_gene: TRBV5-1; d_gene: -; j_gene: TRBJ1-3; abundance: -; CDR3nt: TGCGCCAGCAGCTTGGATTATCGGGGGTTGATTAACTCTGGAAACACCATATATTTT; CDR3aa: CASSLDYRGLINSGNTIYF
v_gene: TRBV19; d_gene: TRBD2; j_gene: TRBJ2-3; abundance: -; CDR3nt: TGTGCCAGTAGTATAGAAGGGACTAGCGGGGGGCTGCGCACAGATACGCAGTATTTT; CDR3aa: CASSIEGTSGGLRTDTQYF
v_gene: TRBV28; d_gene: -; j_gene: TRBJ2-7; abundance: -; CDR3nt: TGTGCCAGACCCTGGGACTCTAGCTCCTACGAGCAGTACTTC; CDR3aa: CARPWDSSSYEQYF
v_gene: TRBV10-3; d_gene: -; j_gene: TRBJ1-6; abundance: -; CDR3nt: TGTGCCATCAGTGAGACCATCAGGGGATTCAATAATTCACCCCTCCACTTT; CDR3aa: CAISETIRGFNNSPLHF
v_gene: TRBV18; d_gene: -; j_gene: TRBJ1-1; abundance: -; CDR3nt: TGTGCCAGCTCACCTCCGGGACACATGAACACTGAAGCTTTCTTT; CDR3aa: CASSPPGHMNTEAFF
v_gene: TRBV7-3; d_gene: -; j_gene: TRBJ2-5; abundance: -; CDR3nt: TGTGCCAGCAGCAAATCTGGGGCAGTCGGAGAGACCCAGTACTTC; CDR3aa: CASSKSGAVGETQYF
v_gene: TRBV5-1; d_gene: TRBD2; j_gene: TRBJ2-1; abundance: -; CDR3nt: TGCGCCAGCAGCTTGGTTACCGGTAGCCGTAGCGGGAGGAATCCCAATGAGCAGTTCTTC; CDR3aa: CASSLVTGSRSGRNPNEQFF
v_gene: TRBV21-1; d_gene: -; j_gene: TRBJ2-4; abundance: -; CDR3nt: TGTGCCAGCAGCAAAGAAGTGCAAACTCTAGCCAAAAACATTCAGTACTTC; CDR3aa: CASSKEVQTLAKNIQYF
v_gene: TRBV30; d_gene: -; j_gene: TRBJ2-2; abundance: -; CDR3nt: TGTGCCTGGAGTCCGATCTCCGGGGAGCTGTTTTTT; CDR3aa: CAWSPISGELFF
v_gene: TRBV5-1; d_gene: -; j_gene: TRBJ2-2; abundance: -; CDR3nt: TGCGCCAGCAGCTCCACAGTTACTTACACCGGGGAGCTGTTTTTT; CDR3aa: CASSSTVTYTGELFF
v_gene: TRBV10-2; d_gene: TRBD2; j_gene: TRBJ2-3; abundance: -; CDR3nt: TGCGCCAGCAGTGACCCCCGTGGGACTAGCCAAACCGGGGCGCAGTATTTT; CDR3aa: CASSDPRGTSQTGAQYF
v_gene: TRBV29-1; d_gene: TRBD2; j_gene: TRBJ2-3; abundance: -; CDR3nt: TGCAGCGTTGGGCCTAGCGGGGGGGGAAGCACAGATACGCAGTATTTT; CDR3aa: CSVGPSGGGSTDTQYF